The 29 T cell receptor beta chains below were found in one sample sequenced in a study of OX40 agonist ivuxolimab in advanced cancers. Measured with immunoSEQ multiplex PCR; TCRdb has only the in-frame clones, and not every one. Here the sample spans about 27,000 clones, roughly 79% being singletons. Material: CD4+ or CD8+ T cells sorted from blood, obtained in a trial of the OX40 agonist ivuxolimab. Source of these receptors: an adult with an advanced solid tumor such as melanoma, head and neck, liver or kidney cancer.

The CDR3 coding sequence is TGTGCCAGCAGCTTCCTGACAGGGGGCGACGAGCAGTACTTC. Translation: CASSFLTGGDEQYF. This chain joins TRBV7-6 and TRBJ2-7; 10 positions agree with TRBD1. This CDR3 is built from 14 residues. V shed 3 bases and J 5 bases; nucleotides not matched to a gene: 4. In germline, CDR1 is SGHVS, CDR2 FNYEAQ.

This chain uses TRBV5-6 with TRBJ1-6, with 9 bases matching TRBD1. Germline CDR1 is SGHDT and CDR2 is YYEEEE. This CDR3 spans 17 amino acids. Unmatched junction bases numbered 7, after V lost 3 bases and J lost 3 bases. The CDR3 here is CASSSAGTGRYNSPLHF. The CDR3 coding sequence is TGTGCCAGCAGCTCGGCGGGGACAGGGCGCTATAATTCACCCCTCCACTTT.

The V gene is TRBV19, the J gene TRBJ1-5; 8 bases are a match to TRBD1. The V and J ends lost 6 bases and 3 bases, in that order; junction bases with no gene match: 7. CDR3 length equals 15 residues. Per germline, CDR1 LNHDA and CDR2 SQIVND (reference sequence). CDR3 amino acids: CASSLTGAPNQPQHF. The CDR3 region has the DNA TGTGCCAGTAGCCTGACAGGGGCACCCAATCAGCCCCAGCATTTT.

The chain recombines TRBV30 with TRBJ2-7; D not resolved. CDR3 size: 13 residues. Germline-derived CDR1 and CDR2 are GTSNPN and SVGIG (reference sequence). V lost 1 base and J lost 4, with 11 bases in between. CDR3 protein: CAWSAIGEYEQYF. The CDR3 DNA reads as TGTGCCTGGAGTGCAATAGGAGAATACGAGCAGTACTTC.

The V call is TRBV6-5, the J call TRBJ1-1; no clear D gene. This CDR3 is 12 amino acids long. Germline loops: CDR1 MNHEY, CDR2 SVGAGI. V lost 5 bases and J lost 5, with 9 bases in between. DNA for the CDR3: TGTGCCAGCAGTGGTAGTTGGACTGAAGCTTTCTTT. Translated: CASSGSWTEAFF.

The rearrangement links TRBV29-1 to TRBJ2-7, with D unclear. The CDR3 is 13 residues long. CDR1 is SQVTM, CDR2 ANQGSEA, per germline. The V end was cut by 7 bases, the J end by 2 bases, with 15 bases between. Here the CDR3 DNA reads TGCAGCGCCGGCGGCGGCATCACCTACGAGCAGTACTTC. This codes for CSAGGGITYEQYF.

The chain links TRBV2 to TRBJ2-1, with 9 bases that match TRBD2. From germline, CDR1 is SNHLY and CDR2 FYNNEI. Germline trimming cut 7 bases from V and 5 bases from J; bases unmatched to any gene: 15. The CDR3 covers 17 residues. The CDR3 here is CASIGVKREADNNEQFF. The DNA for the CDR3 is TGTGCCAGCATCGGGGTCAAGCGGGAGGCAGATAACAATGAGCAGTTCTTC.

This clone was picked up one time. The chain joins TRBV7-2 to TRBJ1-2, with unresolved D. From germline, CDR1 is SGHTA and CDR2 FQGNSA. Trimming took off 0 bases at V and 3 bases at J, with 11 bases between the two ends. The CDR3 has 15 amino acids. The CDR3 DNA reads TGTGCCAGCAGCTTAGCGTGGGGTTCCGACTATGGCTACACCTTC. This encodes CASSLAWGSDYGYTF.

V and J are TRBV9 and TRBJ2-5; 7 nucleotides align to TRBD2. Germline V lookup: CDR1 SGDLS, CDR2 YYNGEE. This CDR3 comprises 15 residues. V lost 2 bases and J lost 5; bases outside the gene matches: 9. In DNA, the CDR3 is TGTGCCAGCAGCGTCGGGGGAGGGCAGAGGGAGACCCAGTACTTC. Protein sequence: CASSVGGGQRETQYF.

The table lists this clone with a few counts. The chain joins TRBV5-1 to TRBJ2-7; 8 bases match TRBD2. The V segment lost 4 bases and the J segment 9 bases; nucleotides outside the gene matches: 15. This CDR3 region has 15 residues. Germline values: CDR1 SGHRS, CDR2 YFSETQ. The CDR3 DNA reads TGCGCCAGCAGCCCGTGGGCTAGCGGGCCCTCCGGGCAGTACTTC. Its protein product is CASSPWASGPSGQYF.

The chain employs TRBV28 and TRBJ1-4; possible D gene TRBD1, 5 bases. V lost 2 bases, J lost 8 bases, and 12 bases lay in between. The CDR3 length is 14 residues. The V gene's germline CDR1 is MDHEN and CDR2 SYDVKM. The CDR3 loop is CASSLMDTAEKLFF. In DNA, the CDR3 is TGTGCCAGCAGTTTAATGGACACGGCGGAAAAACTGTTTTTT.

This clone was seen only once. The V gene is TRBV19, the J gene TRBJ1-6; possibly TRBD1 for D (6 bases). The germline CDR1 and CDR2 sequences are LNHDA and SQIVND (reference sequence). The V and J ends lost 6 bases and 8 bases respectively, with 17 bases between them. The CDR3 contains 15 residues. In DNA, the CDR3 is TGTGCCAGTAGGGGTTGGACAGCCCCGGATTCACCCCTCCACTTT. This gives the protein CASRGWTAPDSPLHF. The full variable domain, with the rest looked up from reference TRBV19 and TRBJ1-6, is DGGITQSPKYLFRKEGQNVTLSCEQNLNHDAMYWYRQDPGQGLRLIYYSQIVNDFQKGDIAEGYSVSREKKESFPLTVTSAQKNPTAFYLCASRGWTAPDSPLHFGNGTRLTVT.

In this sample, this clone turned up a few times. The chain carries TRBV4-1 and TRBJ2-3; TRBD1 is a possible D gene (5 bases). The length of the CDR3 is 16 residues. V lost 3 bases and J 0 bases, leaving 13 bases between the germline ends. From germline, CDR1 is MGHRA and CDR2 YSYEKL. CDR3 in amino acids: CASSQQQVPSTDTQYF. CDR3 bases: TGCGCCAGCAGCCAGCAACAGGTCCCTAGCACAGATACGCAGTATTTT.

The genes are TRBV2 and TRBJ1-5, with no clear D. V gave up 5 bases and J gave up 4 bases, with 9 bases separating them. This CDR3 contains 13 residues. CDR1 and CDR2 from the germline V gene are SNHLY and FYNNEI. The CDR3 DNA reads as TGTGCCAGCAGTCGTAGCCAGAATCAGCCCCAGCATTTT. It is translated as CASSRSQNQPQHF.

The V gene is TRBV9, the J gene TRBJ2-7; 11 bases map to TRBD2. Germline assignment: CDR1 SGDLS and CDR2 YYNGEE. CDR3 length: 14 amino acids. The ends lost 4 bases at V and 4 bases at J; junction bases unmatched: 4. CDR3 amino acids: CASSLGLAAYEQYF. The CDR3 coding sequence is TGTGCCAGCAGCCTGGGACTAGCGGCATACGAGCAGTACTTC.

The chain joins TRBV9 to TRBJ2-7; 10 bases align to TRBD2. Per the germline V gene, CDR1 is SGDLS and CDR2 is YYNGEE. This CDR3 is built from 14 residues. V lost 4 bases to trimming and J lost 3 bases; unmatched junction nucleotides: 4. CDR3 loop: CASSPGTSVYEQYF. CDR3 nucleotides: TGTGCCAGCAGCCCCGGGACTAGCGTCTACGAGCAGTACTTC.

The J gene is TRBJ2-7, the V gene TRBV4-1; D is perhaps TRBD2 (6 bases). This CDR3 contains 13 residues. V was shortened by 5 bases and J by 0 bases, with 8 bases between the two germline ends. CDR1 MGHRA and CDR2 YSYEKL come from the germline V gene. CDR3 residues: CASSWTISYEQYF. The CDR3 DNA reads as TGCGCCAGCAGCTGGACTATCTCCTACGAGCAGTACTTC.

V usage is TRBV28 and J usage is TRBJ2-3; D gene ambiguous. Trimming cost V 4 bases and J 0 bases, with 17 bases left between them. CDR1 and CDR2 (germline): MDHEN, SYDVKM. The CDR3 consists of 17 residues. CDR3 in DNA: TGTGCCAGCAGTTCCACCGCCGGAGACCCTAGCACAGATACGCAGTATTTT. It translates to CASSSTAGDPSTDTQYF. The full variable domain, with the rest looked up from reference TRBV28 and TRBJ2-3, is DVKVTQSSRYLVKRTGEKVFLECVQDMDHENMFWYRQDPGLGLRLIYFSYDVKMKEKGDIPEGYSVSREKKERFSLILESASTNQTSMYLCASSSTAGDPSTDTQYFGPGTRLTVL.

This sequence joins TRBV5-6 and TRBJ1-2, with 11 bases aligning to TRBD1. Germline CDR1 is SGHDT and CDR2 is YYEEEE. CDR3 length: 17 residues. V was clipped by 1 base and J by 1 base; unmatched bases: 6. CDR3 residues: CASSLFGTGGLNYGYTF. The CDR3, as DNA: TGTGCCAGCAGCTTGTTCGGGACAGGGGGACTTAACTATGGCTACACCTTC.

The CDR3 DNA follows: TGTGCCAGCAGCTTAGCTTACAGGGAGACCCAGTACTTC. This sequence encodes CASSLAYRETQYF. The rearrangement links TRBV7-8 to TRBJ2-5, with D perhaps TRBD1 (5 bases). The CDR3 is 13 amino acids. Germline V gene data show CDR1 as SGHVS and CDR2 as FQNEAQ. Trimming pared 0 bases from V and 5 bases from J, leaving 7 bases between.

The CDR3: CASSSLGGTYNEQFF. The CDR3, as DNA: TGTGCCAGCAGCTCTCTAGGGGGCACATACAATGAGCAGTTCTTC. The rearrangement joins TRBV7-6 to TRBJ2-1, with 7 bases that match TRBD1. Germline loops: CDR1 SGHVS, CDR2 FNYEAQ. The CDR3 is 15 residues long. V trimming: 4 bases; J trimming: 4 bases; junction bases outside the gene matches: 7.

The genes are TRBV5-8 and TRBJ2-4; D uncertain. Germline lookup yields CDR1 SGHTS and CDR2 YDEGEE. V was clipped by 0 bases and J by 11 bases, with 9 bases between them. The CDR3 has 12 residues. DNA of the CDR3: TGTGCCAGCAGCTTGGGACCGCTCCTTCAGTACTTC. It translates to CASSLGPLLQYF. Full variable domain (missing parts from reference TRBV5-8 and TRBJ2-4): EAGVTQSPTHLIKTRGQQATLRCSPISGHTSVYWYQQALGLGLQFLLWYDEGEERNRGNFPPRFSGRQFPNYSSELNVNALELEDSALYLCASSLGPLLQYFGAGTRLSVL.

This clone was seen more than once but under ten times. The V and J genes are TRBV11-1 and TRBJ2-1; possibly TRBD2 for D (5 bases). This CDR3 contains 15 residues. V lost 6 bases and J 0 bases, leaving 12 bases between the germline ends. Per the germline V gene, CDR1 is SGHAT and CDR2 is FQDESV (reference sequence). CDR3 in DNA: TGTGCCAGCAGTACTAGGGATAGCTCCTACAATGAGCAGTTCTTC. Residues: CASSTRDSSYNEQFF.

CDR3 nucleotides: TGCGCCAGCAGCCCCGGGACTAGCGGGATGAGTGAGCAGTTCTTC. It yields the protein CASSPGTSGMSEQFF. V usage is TRBV5-1 and J usage is TRBJ2-1; TRBD2 matches 13 bases. V shed 4 bases and J 9 bases; nucleotides not matched to a gene: 7. Per the germline V gene, CDR1 is SGHRS and CDR2 is YFSETQ. The CDR3 is made up of 15 amino acids. Complete variable domain (other parts from reference TRBV5-1 and TRBJ2-1): KAGVTQTPRYLIKTRGQQVTLSCSPISGHRSVSWYQQTPGQGLQFLFEYFSETQRNKGNFPGRFSGRQFSNSRSEMNVSTLELGDSALYLCASSPGTSGMSEQFFGPGTRLTVL.

This clone occurred a few times. The chain links TRBV5-1 to TRBJ2-2; the D gene is possibly TRBD2 (5 bases). This CDR3 comprises 12 residues. V was pared by 5 bases and J by 3 bases, with 5 bases between. Germline V gene lookup returns CDR1 SGHRS and CDR2 YFSETQ. Here the CDR3 DNA reads TGCGCCAGCAGGAGGGACACCGGGGAGCTGTTTTTT. Its translation is CASRRDTGELFF.

This clone was detected only once. V usage is TRBV9 and J usage is TRBJ2-2; D not resolved. Germline V gene lookup returns CDR1 SGDLS and CDR2 YYNGEE. CDR3 length: 13 residues. Deletions cut 1 base from V and 3 bases from J, with 4 bases between. CDR3 coding DNA: TGTGCCAGCAGCGTATATCACACCGGGGAGCTGTTTTTT. Amino acids: CASSVYHTGELFF.

V and J are TRBV6-1 and TRBJ2-5; either TRBD1 or TRBD2 may fit D (5 bases each). V lost 1 base, J lost 5 bases, and 11 bases lay in between. This CDR3 region has 14 residues. CDR1 and CDR2 (germline): MNHNS, SASEGT. CDR3 sequence (DNA): TGTGCCAGCAGTGAAGAATGGGGGATTGAGACCCAGTACTTC. This translates into CASSEEWGIETQYF.

The chain carries TRBV5-4 and TRBJ2-3, with 9 bases that match TRBD2. The CDR3 totals 15 residues. CDR1 and CDR2 (germline): SGHNT, YYREEE (reference sequence). With 2 bases clipped from V and 6 bases from J, the junction kept 7 bases outside the gene matches. CDR3 DNA sequence: TGTGCCAGCAGCTTTCGCGGGGGGGCCTCCGATACGCAGTATTTT. Its protein product is CASSFRGGASDTQYF.

The J gene is TRBJ2-7, the V gene TRBV27; TRBD1 or TRBD2 may be the D gene (5 bases each). The CDR3 spans 15 residues. Germline CDR1 is MNHEY and CDR2 is SMNVEV (reference sequence). V was cut by 6 bases and J by 0 bases, with 15 bases left in between. DNA for the CDR3: TGTGCCAGCAGCCCCTCGTGGGACCCCTCCTACGAGCAGTACTTC. Encoded protein: CASSPSWDPSYEQYF.